This T cell receptor (beta chain) originates from a study of T cell responses to AZD1222 COVID-19 vaccine. The sample holds one count of this clone. As yet, its antigen is unknown. The method was immunoSEQ multiplex PCR; TCRdb's version includes in-frame clones alone and lacks a portion of them. The sample shows 75,000 to 95,000 clones, about 90% of them seen only once. General study results and limits: Spike was spanned by vaccine-associated CD4 TCRs, which were dominant at 160-218 and 743-854. Most donors were white British, females outnumbered males, and clonal diversity was possibly underestimated. Baseline antibody screening turned up just a handful of seropositive AZD1222 recipients. Unmutated regions of variants are reportedly targeted by nearly half of spike-specific TCRs.

Trimming left V 6 bases short and J 9 bases short, with 12 bases between. This CDR3 is built from 12 residues. The sequencing here drew on peripheral blood, taken on day 0 of MenACWY control vaccination. The gene calls are TRBV12-3 or TRBV12-4 and TRBJ1-5; maybe TRBD1 (6 bases). The clonotype comes from an adult in good health. The CDR3 nucleotides read TGTGCCAGCAGCACACCACAGGGGCCCCAGCATTTT. It translates to CASSTPQGPQHF.